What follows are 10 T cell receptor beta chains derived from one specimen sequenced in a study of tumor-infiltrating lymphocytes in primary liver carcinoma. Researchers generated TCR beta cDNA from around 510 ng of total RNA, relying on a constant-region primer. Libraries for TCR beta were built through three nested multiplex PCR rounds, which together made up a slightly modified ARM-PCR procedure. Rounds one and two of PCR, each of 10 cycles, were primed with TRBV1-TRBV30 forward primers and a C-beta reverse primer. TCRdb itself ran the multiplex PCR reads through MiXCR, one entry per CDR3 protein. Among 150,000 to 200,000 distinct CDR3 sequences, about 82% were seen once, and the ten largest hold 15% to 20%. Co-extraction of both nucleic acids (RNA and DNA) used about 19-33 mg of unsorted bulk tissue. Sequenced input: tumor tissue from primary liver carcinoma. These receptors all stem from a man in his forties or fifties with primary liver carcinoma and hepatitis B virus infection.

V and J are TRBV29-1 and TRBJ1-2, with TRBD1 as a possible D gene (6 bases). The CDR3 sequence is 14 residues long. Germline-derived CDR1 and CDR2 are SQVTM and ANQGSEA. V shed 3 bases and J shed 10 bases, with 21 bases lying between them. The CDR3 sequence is CSVDQRGSGADYTF. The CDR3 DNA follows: TGCAGCGTTGACCAAAGGGGGTCAGGGGCTGACTACACCTTC.

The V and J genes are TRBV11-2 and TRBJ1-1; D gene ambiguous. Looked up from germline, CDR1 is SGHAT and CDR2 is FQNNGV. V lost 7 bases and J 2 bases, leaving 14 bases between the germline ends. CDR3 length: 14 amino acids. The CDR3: CASIPLWPNTEAFF. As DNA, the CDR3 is TGTGCCAGCATCCCCCTCTGGCCCAACACTGAAGCTTTCTTT.

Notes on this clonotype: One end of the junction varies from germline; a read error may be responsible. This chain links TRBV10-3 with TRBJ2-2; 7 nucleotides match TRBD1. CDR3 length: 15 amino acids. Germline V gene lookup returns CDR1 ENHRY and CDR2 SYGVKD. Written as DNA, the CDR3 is TGTGTCATCAGTGAGCAACAGGGGAAGGCCGGGGAGCTGTTTTTT. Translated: CVISEQQGKAGELFF.

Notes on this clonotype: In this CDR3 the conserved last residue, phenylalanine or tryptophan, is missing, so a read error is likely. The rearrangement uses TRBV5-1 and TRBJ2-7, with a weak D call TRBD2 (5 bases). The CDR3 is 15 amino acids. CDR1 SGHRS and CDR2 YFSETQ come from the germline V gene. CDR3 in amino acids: CVSSLAGISSYEQYL. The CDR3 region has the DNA TGCGTCAGCAGCTTGGCCGGGATAAGCTCCTACGAGCAGTACCTC.

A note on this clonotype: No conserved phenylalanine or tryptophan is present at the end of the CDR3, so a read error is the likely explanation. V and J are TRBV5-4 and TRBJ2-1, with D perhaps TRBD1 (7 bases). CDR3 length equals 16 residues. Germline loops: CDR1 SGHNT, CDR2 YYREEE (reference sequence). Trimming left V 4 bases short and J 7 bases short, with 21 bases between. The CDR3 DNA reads TGTGCCAGCAGCCCCGGCGGAGGGGGCCATGTGAATGAGCAGTTCTCA. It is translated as CASSPGGGGHVNEQFS.

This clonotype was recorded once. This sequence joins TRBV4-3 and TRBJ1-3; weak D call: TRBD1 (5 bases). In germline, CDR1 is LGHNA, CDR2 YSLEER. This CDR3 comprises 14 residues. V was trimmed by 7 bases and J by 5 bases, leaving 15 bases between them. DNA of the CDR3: TGCGCCAGCACCCCAGAGGGGTATAGAAACACCATATATTTT. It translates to CASTPEGYRNTIYF.

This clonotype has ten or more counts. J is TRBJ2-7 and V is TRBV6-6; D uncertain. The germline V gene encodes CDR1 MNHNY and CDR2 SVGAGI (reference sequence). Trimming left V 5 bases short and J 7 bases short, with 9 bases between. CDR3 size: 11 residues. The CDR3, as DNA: TGTGCCAGCAGTCCCTCGGAGGAGCAGTACTTC. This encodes CASSPSEEQYF.

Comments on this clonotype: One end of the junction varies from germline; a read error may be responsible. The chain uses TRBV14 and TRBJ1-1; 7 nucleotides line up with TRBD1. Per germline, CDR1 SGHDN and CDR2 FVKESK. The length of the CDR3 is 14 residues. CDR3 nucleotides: TGTACCAGCAACCCTTCGGACAGGTTGGATGCGGCTTTCTTT. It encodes CTSNPSDRLDAAFF.

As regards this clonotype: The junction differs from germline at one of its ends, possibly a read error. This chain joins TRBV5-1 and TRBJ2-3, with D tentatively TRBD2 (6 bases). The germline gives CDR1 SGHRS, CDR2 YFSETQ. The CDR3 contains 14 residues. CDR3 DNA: TGCGCCAGCATCTTGGGTGTCGGGGGAGATACGCAGTATTTT. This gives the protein CASILGVGGDTQYF.

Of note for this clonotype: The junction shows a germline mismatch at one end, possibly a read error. The DNA of the CDR3 is TGTGCAAGCAATCCCAGTCTAGCGGGAAAAGGAGGTTACGAGCAGTACTTC. This gives the protein CASNPSLAGKGGYEQYF. The chain couples TRBV6-5 to TRBJ2-7, with 9 bases that match TRBD2. Germline V gene lookup returns CDR1 MNHEY and CDR2 SVGAGI. CDR3 length equals 17 residues.